This TCR beta chain was documented in a study of T cell changes during pregnancy in multiple sclerosis. V shed 1 base and J shed 5 bases, with 11 bases lying between them. The CDR3 is made up of 13 amino acids. CDR1 and CDR2 (germline): GTSNPN, SVGIG (reference sequence). Measured with immunoSEQ multiplex PCR; TCRdb has only the in-frame clones, and not every one. Of around 58,000 clones listed, about 90% are singletons. The chain carries TRBV30 and TRBJ1-2, with D maybe TRBD1 (6 bases). Sequencing was performed on CD4+ T cells from peripheral blood mononuclear cells, taken after pregnancy. The TCR originated in a female donor in good health, enrolled as a control in a pregnancy study. DNA for the CDR3: TGTGCCTGGAGTGGCACAGGGCGGTATGGCTACACCTTC. Protein: CAWSGTGRYGYTF.